This TCR beta chain was found in a study of OX40 agonist ivuxolimab in advanced cancers. Study summary: Partial response was recorded in three patients: one hepatocellular carcinoma and two cutaneous melanoma cases. Whole-study findings and limits: Expanded clones tended on average to be more numerous among CD8+ T cells than CD4+. Within 6 weeks, CD4+ and CD8+ blood T cells expanded clonally at 0.1 to 3.0 mg/kg. Near-lowest levels of clonal expansion characterized partial responders at 0.1-3.0 mg/kg.

About this clone itself: The target antigen is unknown.

Looked up from germline, CDR1 is SGHDT and CDR2 is YYEEEE. With 4 bases clipped from V and 2 bases from J, the junction kept 8 bases outside the gene matches. This CDR3 has 15 amino acids. Sequencing used immunoSEQ multiplex PCR; TCRdb keeps in-frame clones, though not all of them. Found here are about 48,000 clones, 75% to 90% of them singletons; the top ten hold about 12%. The chain joins TRBV5-6 to TRBJ2-7; TRBD1 matches at 8 bases. This sequence originates from an adult with an advanced solid tumor such as melanoma, head and neck, liver or kidney cancer. The sequences come from CD4+ or CD8+ T cells sorted from blood, collected in a trial of the OX40 agonist ivuxolimab. Here the CDR3 DNA reads TGTGCCAGCAGCCACCTGACAGGGGACGCCTACGAGCAGTACTTC. It is translated as CASSHLTGDAYEQYF.